Here is one T cell receptor beta chain with its context. This sample was taken from a study of PD-1 blockade in classical Hodgkin lymphoma. Profiling relied on immunoSEQ multiplex PCR, and the TCRdb table lists in-frame clones only, not all of them. The sample has about 9,800 clones, about 68% seen once. Time point in this sample: cycle 4 day 1 (C4D1), after 6 weeks of nivolumab. Every patient had relapsed following autologous stem cell transplantation, and cohorts differed in brentuximab vedotin exposure. Negative selection with magnets was how CD8+ T cells were isolated from the thawed PBMCs. V dropped 6 bases and J dropped 4; count of bases not matched to a gene: 3. The CDR3 length is 13 residues. CDR1 is MNHEY and CDR2 is SMNVEV in the germline V gene (reference sequence).

The sequence was collected from a human donor with classical Hodgkin lymphoma. This sequence joins TRBV27 and TRBJ2-3, with TRBD2 matching 8 bases. This specimen consisted of CD8+ T cells from blood, obtained before the fourth cycle of nivolumab. As DNA, the CDR3 is TGTGCCAGCAGAACTAGCGGTGCAGATACGCAGTATTTT. Protein: CASRTSGADTQYF.